This T cell receptor (beta chain) was sequenced in a study of shared clonotypes between healthy human individuals. Study observations and caveats: Relative to memory subsets, naive subsets generally showed larger estimated richness.

Repertoires were generated with immunoSEQ multiplex PCR, while TCRdb's copy carries only in-frame clones and drops some. The sample comprises over 2 million clones, 85% to 95% of which are singletons, and 0.3% to 0.45% rests with the top ten. Germline loops: CDR1 SGHAT, CDR2 FQNNGV. The CDR3 consists of 16 residues. V was shortened by 0 bases and J by 3 bases, with 14 bases between the two germline ends. With regard to this clone: Its antigen is undetermined.

The sequence derives from a man between 18 and 35 years old in good health. Some clones in this sample may be carry-over from other donors' samples. This sequence joins TRBV11-2 and TRBJ2-5, with D uncertain. The material sequenced was naive CD4+ T cells from PBMCs. Sample subset: CD45RA+ positively selected. CDR3 nucleotide sequence: TGTGCCAGCAGCTTAGAATGGCGACTCTTCGAAGAGACCCAGTACTTC. As protein: CASSLEWRLFEETQYF.